These 5 T cell receptor beta chains came from one sample sequenced in a study of Ad26.COV2.S vaccination and SARS-CoV-2 variants. Treatment reported: 19 received Ad26.COV2.S at low or high dose, single or two shots; 5 received placebo; per-sample allocation not given. Samples came from day 63 after the first vaccine or placebo injection. TCRdb keeps only in-frame clones here, not all; method: immunoSEQ multiplex PCR. The sample includes fewer than 300,000 clones, more than 75% of them seen just once. The sequences come from peripheral blood, collected in a trial of Ad26.COV2.S vaccine versus placebo. These receptors were obtained from a person between 18 and 60 years old who received the Ad26.COV2.S COVID-19 vaccine or a placebo.

The chain carries TRBV10-3 and TRBJ2-2; 7 bases align to TRBD1. The J segment lost 4 bases and the V segment lost 8 bases, leaving 7 bases of the junction unmatched. From germline, CDR1 is ENHRY and CDR2 SYGVKD. The CDR3 covers 14 residues. CDR3 bases: TGTGCCATCTCGACAGGGCGCGGCACCGGGGAGCTGTTTTTT. Its protein is CAISTGRGTGELFF.

The chain recombines TRBV7-8 with TRBJ1-5; the D is unclear. CDR1 is SGHVS and CDR2 is FQNEAQ in the germline V gene. The CDR3 consists of 16 residues. The germline V and J ends were trimmed by 5 bases and 2 bases, with 16 bases remaining between them. Written as DNA, the CDR3 is TGTGCCAGCAGCCGGGCGGGTCCCGGGGGCAATCAGCCCCAGCATTTT. Amino acid sequence: CASSRAGPGGNQPQHF.

V is TRBV18 and J is TRBJ2-1; 7 nucleotides align to TRBD1. Germline trimming cut 3 bases from V and 3 bases from J; bases unmatched to any gene: 5. Looked up from germline, CDR1 is KGHSH and CDR2 is LQKENI. The CDR3 extends over 15 amino acids. The CDR3 nucleotides read TGTGCCAGCTCACCCCGGACAGGCGTCTACAATGAGCAGTTCTTC. Amino acid sequence: CASSPRTGVYNEQFF.

J is TRBJ2-7 and V is TRBV7-2; no reliable D call. The V and J ends lost 8 bases and 5 bases respectively, with 13 bases between them. The CDR3 contains 12 residues. Germline V lookup: CDR1 SGHTA, CDR2 FQGNSA. For the CDR3, the DNA is TGTGCCAGCGGAAAATTTAAGGACGAGCAGTACTTC. Residues: CASGKFKDEQYF.

The J gene is TRBJ1-5, the V gene TRBV4-1; D possibly corresponds to TRBD1 (5 bases). The CDR3 runs to 12 residues. V was clipped by 1 base and J by 9 bases, with 7 bases between them. Germline V lookup: CDR1 MGHRA, CDR2 YSYEKL. The chain's CDR3 is CASSQGGRPQHF. CDR3 nucleotides: TGCGCCAGCAGCCAAGGGGGGAGGCCCCAGCATTTT.